This T cell receptor beta chain was identified during a study of control samples from healthy donors and cancer patients (TCRdb year 2020). With regard to this clone: Its binding antigen is unknown. No much larger clone is present one base from it, and per-base qualities are unavailable.

Via the germline V gene, CDR1 is KGHDR and CDR2 SFDVKD. The trim is 3 bases for V and 6 bases for J, with a gap of 23 bases between the germline ends. From cysteine to phenylalanine, the CDR3 is 18 amino acids long. The sequence is cut down to CDR3 DNA, 54 bases in frame from base 1. To prepare the library, the immunoSEQ multiplex PCR assay was applied. The table comes from immuneACCESS by way of TCRdb, which keeps in-frame sequences with V and J called. Part of the clones is missing from these tables; in studies checked, under half for an unresolved V gene and the rest for unknown reasons. Counted in this sample were 70,000 or so clones; more than 80% of them appeared once. Around 15% of the sample is taken by the ten largest.

Sequencing input: blood. The clonotype originates from a man in his forties or fifties in good health. This receptor chain uses TRBV24-1 and TRBJ2-1; too little of a D gene remains to name it. The nucleotide sequence is given as TGTGCCACCAGTGATGCAAGGTTTGCAGGCGTTGCGACCAATGAGCAGTTCTTC. Its protein reads: CATSDARFAGVATNEQFF.